Below, 13 T cell receptor beta chains from the same sample are listed, as sequenced in a study of T cells after yellow fever vaccination. TCRdb re-called the 5' RACE reads with MiXCR, one entry per CDR3 protein. The sample has about 160,000 distinct CDR3 sequences; approximately 6.7% are singletons. The sample consisted of CD4+ T cells sorted from PBMCs, taken more than 4 days after the first yellow fever vaccination. The receptor set was obtained from a man aged 18 to 30 who received the YFV17D yellow fever vaccine.

At least ten counts were recorded for this clonotype. The chain links TRBV12-3 or TRBV12-4 to TRBJ1-5; D not resolved. The V end lost 3 bases, the J end lost 1 base, and 10 bases lay between the germline ends. The CDR3 has 15 amino acids. The CDR3 DNA is TGTGCCAGCAGTTTGGGATCCCGGAGCAATCAGCCCCAGCATTTT. The encoded protein is CASSLGSRSNQPQHF.

This clonotype was seen ten or more times. The genes are TRBV6-2 or TRBV6-3 and TRBJ2-1; D may be TRBD1 (6 bases). Trimming stripped 4 bases from V and 3 bases from J, with 10 bases between. Per the germline V gene, CDR1 is MNHEY and CDR2 is SVGEGT. CDR3 length equals 14 residues. Written as DNA, the CDR3 is TGTGCCAGCAGTTCGCGACAGGTCTACAATGAGCAGTTCTTC. This translates into CASSSRQVYNEQFF.

This clonotype showed up many times. This chain uses TRBV7-2 with TRBJ1-5; 8 positions match TRBD1. After removal of 5 bases from V and 7 bases from J, the junction contained 7 bases not matched to a gene. From germline, CDR1 is SGHTA and CDR2 FQGNSA. The CDR3 sequence is 14 residues long. This CDR3 is CASSDHRGEQPQHF. In nucleotides, the CDR3 is TGTGCCAGCAGCGACCACAGGGGGGAACAGCCCCAGCATTTT.

This clonotype was observed at least ten times. The chain couples TRBV28 to TRBJ1-5; maybe TRBD1 (6 bases). Germline CDR1 is MDHEN and CDR2 is SYDVKM. Deletions cut 6 bases from V and 7 bases from J, with 19 bases between. The CDR3 runs to 15 residues. CDR3 bases: TGTGCCAGCAGCCCGACAGGAAGGGGGTACCAGCCCCAGCATTTT. Its translation: CASSPTGRGYQPQHF.

This clonotype was counted ten times or more. The chain is built from TRBV10-3 and TRBJ2-5; 10 positions agree with TRBD2. The germline V gene has CDR1 ENHRY and CDR2 SYGVKD. The J segment lost 1 base and the V segment lost 2 bases, leaving 13 bases of the junction unmatched. The CDR3 totals 19 residues. The CDR3 coding sequence is TGTGCCATCAGTGAGCCCCCCGGGCTAGCGGGGGTGTCCCAAGAGACCCAGTACTTC. Translating gives CAISEPPGLAGVSQETQYF.

This clonotype was seen repeatedly, ten times or more. The chain joins TRBV10-3 to TRBJ1-2; D uncertain. This CDR3 has 13 residues. Germline V gene lookup returns CDR1 ENHRY and CDR2 SYGVKD. Trimming shortened V by 6 bases and J by 4 bases, and 12 bases separated the two germline ends. This CDR3 is CAIRTPQSYGYTF. CDR3 nucleotide sequence: TGTGCCATCAGGACCCCTCAGAGCTATGGCTACACCTTC.

Concerning this clonotype: This may be a read error: a much more frequent sequence differs by one nucleotide. This rearrangement joins TRBV24-1 to TRBJ2-3; TRBD1 aligns across 8 bases. This CDR3 has 15 amino acids. Germline V gene data show CDR1 as KGHDR and CDR2 as SFDVKD. The chain's CDR3 is CDTSDSQGATDTQYF. DNA of the CDR3: TGTGACACCAGTGATTCGCAGGGGGCCACAGATACGCAGTATTTT.

At least ten counts were recorded for this clonotype. The V call is TRBV6-5, the J call TRBJ1-6; D possibly corresponds to TRBD1 (6 bases). The CDR3 extends over 14 amino acids. Germline V gives CDR1 MNHEY, CDR2 SVGAGI. V was pared by 6 bases and J by 5 bases, with 11 bases between. The CDR3 nucleotides are TGTGCCAGCAGCCTGGACAGAAATAATTCACCCCTCCACTTT. Translation: CASSLDRNNSPLHF.

This clonotype came up many times. The chain uses TRBV11-2 and TRBJ1-2; D not certain. V lost 5 bases, J lost 4 bases, and 8 bases lay in between. From germline, CDR1 is SGHAT and CDR2 FQNNGV. This CDR3 has 12 amino acids. CDR3 coding DNA: TGTGCCAGCAGCAGACGGAGCTATGGCTACACCTTC. Encoded protein: CASSRRSYGYTF.

This clonotype was found many times. At one of its ends the junction is not consistent with the germline gene, which may arise from a read error. The rearrangement joins TRBV5-1 to TRBJ1-1, with unresolved D. Germline V CDR1 and CDR2: SGHRS, YFSETQ. This CDR3 has 15 amino acids. The CDR3 loop is CASSLDPAGLTKAFF. The DNA of the CDR3 is TGCGCCAGCAGCTTGGATCCCGCTGGCCTCACTAAAGCTTTCTTT.

This clonotype was recorded at least ten times. This rearrangement joins TRBV9 to TRBJ1-2; D gene unclear. Per the germline V gene, CDR1 is SGDLS and CDR2 is YYNGEE. Between the trimmed V and J ends, which lost 4 bases and 5 bases, there was a span of 12 bases. The CDR3 extends over 13 amino acids. The chain's CDR3 is CASSLTDSYGYTF. The CDR3 DNA reads as TGTGCCAGCAGCCTAACCGATTCGTATGGCTACACCTTC.

This clonotype was seen at least ten times. The chain combines TRBV7-9 with TRBJ2-5; D is unresolved. The CDR3 has 16 residues. Germline loops: CDR1 SEHNR, CDR2 FQNEAQ (reference sequence). Trimming took off 3 bases at V and 0 bases at J, with 14 bases between the two ends. The CDR3 spells CASSLMADRYQETQYF. The CDR3 coding sequence is TGTGCCAGCAGCTTGATGGCAGATAGGTACCAAGAGACCCAGTACTTC.

V usage is TRBV7-2 and J usage is TRBJ2-4, with D perhaps being TRBD1 or TRBD2 (5 bases each). CDR3 length: 15 residues. V shed 0 bases and J shed 0 bases, with 6 bases lying between them. In germline, CDR1 is SGHTA, CDR2 FQGNSA. CDR3 in DNA: TGTGCCAGCAGCTTAGCTGGGGGAGCCAAAAACATTCAGTACTTC. Translated, it gives CASSLAGGAKNIQYF.